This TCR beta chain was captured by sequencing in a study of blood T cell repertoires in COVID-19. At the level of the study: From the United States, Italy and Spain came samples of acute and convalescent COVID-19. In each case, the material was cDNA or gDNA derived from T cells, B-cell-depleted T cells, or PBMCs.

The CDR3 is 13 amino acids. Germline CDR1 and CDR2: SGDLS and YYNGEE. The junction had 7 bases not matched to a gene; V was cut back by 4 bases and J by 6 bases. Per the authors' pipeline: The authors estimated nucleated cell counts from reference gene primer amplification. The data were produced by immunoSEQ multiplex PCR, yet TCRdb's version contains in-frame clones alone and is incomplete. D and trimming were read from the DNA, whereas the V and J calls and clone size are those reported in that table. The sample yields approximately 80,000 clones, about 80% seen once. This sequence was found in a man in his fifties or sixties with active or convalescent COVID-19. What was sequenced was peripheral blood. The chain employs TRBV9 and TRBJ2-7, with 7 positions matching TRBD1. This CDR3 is CASSTRQGSEQYF. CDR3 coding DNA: TGTGCCAGCAGCACCCGACAGGGAAGCGAGCAGTACTTC.